This T cell receptor beta chain originates from a study of shared clonotypes between healthy human individuals (TCRdb year 2020). As for the study more broadly: A couple of women and a few men aged 18 to 49 years were included in the cohort. Per donor, three plates each were used for CD4 naive and CD4 memory, two for CD8 naive, and one for CD8 memory. To estimate repertoire size and how much clonotypes are shared between individuals, the study performed deep sequencing of blood TCR repertoires from roughly five healthy adults. To increase sequencing depth and limit assay-specific biases, different laboratories used diverse techniques to prepare libraries and sequence TCR repertoires. Each donor's leukapheresis produced roughly between roughly 0.85 and 10 billion PBMCs. What the study reported, not specific to this receptor: Larger estimated clonotype richness was generally found for naive subsets than for memory subsets. Sampling was restricted to blood, and TCR repertoires in tissues likely differ from the TCR repertoires found in blood. Compared with non-shared clonotypes, the clonotypes found in all four sorted-subset donors had higher generation probabilities. Sharing across a few donors was observed for approximately 4.6% of naive CD4, 3% to 3.5% of naive CD8, about 2.5% of memory CD4, and 0.4% of memory CD8 clonotypes. Pairwise subsampling led to the expectation that sequencing depth would affect the degree of clonotype sharing among donors. Even with the large sequencing depth, rarefaction of the sorted-subset datasets indicated that sequencing was incomplete. Because the study included only a small number of donors, the genetic and exposure-history diversity represented was limited.

Healthy HIV-negative adults with no recently reported acute infections or vaccinations were included as donors. Every donor was a Caucasian adult residing in Nashville, Tennessee, USA. Magnetic negative selection was used to enrich CD4+ T cells, after which naive cells were positively selected on CD45RA and the negative fraction became the memory subset. After blood collection by leukapheresis, PBMCs were isolated using Ficoll-Histopaque density gradient centrifugation and then cryopreserved in the vapor phase of liquid nitrogen. Analytical flow cytometry was used to check the purity and quantity of every magnetically sorted T cell population. Each sorted fraction had its genomic DNA isolated and then quantified by UV absorbance on a Nanodrop 2000c. TCR CDR3 regions were amplified from genomic DNA by multiplex PCR using the deep immunoSEQ assay. Genomic DNA extracted from each cell subset was distributed evenly over all wells of several immunoSEQ 96-well plates, and each plate served as one replicate. For sorted subsets, each replicate PCR was loaded with about 0.2 ug genomic DNA, equivalent to about 33,000 T cell genomes. The purified libraries were quantified using a Qubit 3.0 fluorometer, sized with a Bioanalyzer 2100, and then quantified again using the KAPA Library Quantification kit. Every immunoSEQ 96-well plate was sequenced on a separate single-read 150-cycle Illumina NextSeq 550 flow cell. The authors processed their data as follows. Because the immunoSEQ output held only junctional sequences and lacked quality scores, the filtering could not match the filtering applied to full-length reads. To assign V/J genes and CDR3, sequences were annotated against IMGT germline references using PyIR, a Python wrapper for IgBLAST v1.9. Reads with weak V/J assignments (E-value above 1e-6), missing CDR3, stop codons, out-of-frame junctions, or ambiguous translated residues were removed. A V3J clonotype was defined by an identical inferred V gene, J gene, and CDR3 amino acid sequence. Percentage overlap between repertoires was computed as shared unique clonotypes divided by the size of the smaller repertoire. Repertoire richness was assessed with RTK rarefaction, the Chao1 estimator, and Recon v2.1 estimates of unobserved clonotypes. Generation probabilities for all TCRbeta clonotypes obtained by the gDNA method from a few donors were computed using OLGA. TCRdb provides this immuneACCESS table in a form limited to in-frame rearrangements. Some clones are lacking; in checked studies, under half of them reflect an unresolved V gene, and why the rest are absent is not known. D and trimming come from the DNA, and the V and J calls and clone size come from that table. This sample gives about 680,000 clones in total; about three quarters of them show up just once. 1.5% to 2% of the sample is in the top ten clones.

V is shortened by 5 bases, J by 2 bases, and the region joining them spans 20 bases. According to the germline V gene (reference sequence), CDR1 reads SEHNR and CDR2 reads FQNEAQ. The CDR3 spans 17 residues, from the cysteine through the phenylalanine. CDR3 DNA is the only sequence kept; it has 51 bases, read in frame from the first base. For this clone: This clone's antigen is unknown. Within one base of it there is no much larger clone, and no base qualities were kept.

The specimen sequenced was memory CD4+ T cells sorted from blood. The cell subset or site label, read with the paper, signifies: CD45RA-negative fraction. Rearrangement joined TRBV7-9 to TRBJ2-3, with the D call tentatively TRBD1 or TRBD2, each fitting 5 bases. This TCR was recovered from a woman aged 25-40 years in good health. The CDR3 protein: CASSPTPTGLVTDTQYF. The bases are TGTGCCAGCAGCCCCACCCCGACGGGGCTAGTCACAGATACGCAGTATTTT.